These T cell receptor beta chains were read from a single sample in a study of blood T cell repertoires in COVID-19. The protocol was immunoSEQ multiplex PCR, while the TCRdb copy is restricted to in-frame clones and leaves out a portion. The sample records 330,000 or so clones, roughly 90% being singletons. Sequences were obtained from PBMCs or T cells enriched from blood (not recorded which). These receptor sequences come from a woman aged 30 to 39 who had recovered from COVID-19. CDR3s include the opening cysteine and the closing phenylalanine or tryptophan. The order of the fields is V gene, clone size, J gene, D gene, CDR3 protein, CDR3 DNA. A D gene is named only where the DNA matches it firmly. Expanded clones are given a class, and other clones once, few, many or no size at all.

TRBV5-1,.,TRBJ1-5,.,CASSFGSGNQPQHF,TGCGCCAGCAGCTTTGGTTCGGGCAATCAGCCCCAGCATTTT
TRBV6-5,.,TRBJ2-5,TRBD2,CASSPGLAGIQTQYF,TGTGCCAGCAGCCCCGGACTAGCGGGAATCCAGACCCAGTACTTC
TRBV5-1,.,TRBJ2-3,.,CASSLIRWDTGGQDTQYF,TGCGCCAGCAGCTTAATAAGGTGGGACACGGGGGGTCAGGATACGCAGTATTTT
TRBV19,.,TRBJ1-5,TRBD1,CASSIAQGASQPQHF,TGTGCCAGTAGTATAGCCCAGGGGGCGAGTCAGCCCCAGCATTTT
TRBV19,once,TRBJ2-3,TRBD2,CASSMGPSGGADTQYF,TGTGCCAGTAGTATGGGGCCTAGCGGGGGGGCAGATACGCAGTATTTT
TRBV7-9,once,TRBJ2-7,.,CASSHFVGEIVYEQYF,TGTGCCAGCAGCCACTTTGTCGGAGAGATCGTCTACGAGCAGTACTTC
TRBV28,.,TRBJ1-2,TRBD1,CASRTGTGTYGYTF,TGTGCCAGCAGAACCGGGACAGGGACATATGGCTACACCTTC
TRBV19,.,TRBJ2-3,.,CASSRTALSTDTQYF,TGTGCCAGTAGTAGGACTGCTCTCTCTACAGATACGCAGTATTTT
TRBV6-2/TRBV6-3,once,TRBJ2-1,.,CASTPWGESSYNEQFF,TGTGCCAGCACCCCCTGGGGGGAGAGCTCCTACAATGAGCAGTTCTTC
TRBV7-2,.,TRBJ1-2,.,CASSPQQGPYGYTF,TGTGCCAGCAGCCCACAACAGGGCCCCTATGGCTACACCTTC
TRBV27,few,TRBJ2-7,.,CASSFGVEQYF,TGTGCCAGCAGTTTCGGGGTCGAGCAGTACTTC
TRBV28,.,TRBJ2-1,.,CASSLSLDSHDYNEQFF,TGTGCCAGCAGTTTAAGTCTGGACAGCCATGACTACAATGAGCAGTTCTTC
TRBV29-1,.,TRBJ2-7,.,CSAQRGGNEQYF,TGCAGCGCCCAAAGGGGGGGGAACGAGCAGTACTTC
TRBV5-4,.,TRBJ2-1,.,CASSLGSGEQFF,TGTGCCAGCAGCTTGGGGTCCGGTGAGCAGTTCTTC
TRBV28,.,TRBJ2-3,TRBD1,CASRGQGASTDTQYF,TGTGCCAGCAGGGGACAGGGGGCGAGTACAGATACGCAGTATTTT
TRBV30,.,TRBJ1-1,TRBD1,CAWSPGQGAAFF,TGTGCCTGGAGTCCGGGACAGGGAGCGGCTTTCTTT
TRBV10-3,.,TRBJ2-3,TRBD2,CAIQRRTSGSYADTQYF,TGTGCCATCCAACGACGAACTAGCGGGAGCTACGCAGATACGCAGTATTTT
TRBV7-9,.,TRBJ2-3,.,CASSPNSVLADTQYF,TGTGCCAGCAGCCCCAATAGCGTTTTGGCAGATACGCAGTATTTT
TRBV27,.,TRBJ1-1,.,CASSSPGTRAFF,TGTGCCAGCAGTTCACCCGGGACAAGAGCTTTCTTT
TRBV28,.,TRBJ2-2,.,CASSPPRVTGELFF,TGTGCCAGCAGTCCCCCCCGAGTCACCGGGGAGCTGTTTTTT
TRBV7-8,.,TRBJ1-4,.,CASSRSGTDEKLFF,TGTGCCAGCAGCCGGTCCGGGACTGATGAAAAACTGTTTTTT